Each of the 6 T cell receptor beta chains below was sequenced from the same sample in a study of Graves' ophthalmopathy and Graves' hyperthyroidism. From RNA, the CDR3 regions of TCR beta chains were amplified and sequenced. RT-PCR with HTBI primers came first, then second-round multiplex PCR. TCRdb processed the multiplex PCR reads anew with MiXCR; each CDR3 protein has one entry. Here the sample spans about 480,000 distinct CDR3 sequences, approximately 15% being singletons. Sequenced input: blood. These receptor sequences come from a woman aged 30 to 39 with Graves' ophthalmopathy.

This clonotype was detected many times. The chain has TRBV12-3 or TRBV12-4 and TRBJ2-7, with 7 positions matching TRBD2. V shed 6 bases and J 4 bases; nucleotides not matched to a gene: 12. The CDR3 runs 15 residues. The CDR3 DNA is TGTGCCAGCAGCCCCTCAGGCCAGGGAGGGTACGAGCAGTACTTC. Translated: CASSPSGQGGYEQYF.

About this clonotype: One junction end disagrees with the germline gene, perhaps due to a read error. The chain has TRBV18 and TRBJ1-2, with TRBD1 matching 7 bases. CDR1 and CDR2 from the germline V gene are KGHSH and LQKENI. This CDR3 is built from 13 residues. Here the CDR3 DNA reads TGTGCCAGCTCACCAAAGGGGGCGCGTGGCTACAGCTTC. Translating it yields CASSPKGARGYSF.

This clonotype was seen a few times. The chain joins TRBV5-1 to TRBJ1-2, with D uncertain. The CDR3 covers 16 residues. From germline, CDR1 is SGHRS and CDR2 YFSETQ. Trimming took off 4 bases at V and 2 bases at J, with 18 bases between the two ends. The CDR3 DNA is TGCGCCAGCAGCCGAGACATGACCCCCCCAAACTATGGCTACACCTTC. This translates into CASSRDMTPPNYGYTF.

This clonotype was recorded many times. The chain joins TRBV5-6 to TRBJ2-7; D perhaps matches TRBD2 (5 bases). The ends were cut back, 0 bases at V and 1 base at J, with 11 bases in the middle. This CDR3 region has 15 residues. The germline V gene has CDR1 SGHDT and CDR2 YYEEEE. The CDR3 loop reads CASSLAGMSSYEQYF. Written as DNA, the CDR3 is TGTGCCAGCAGCTTGGCGGGGATGAGTTCCTACGAGCAGTACTTC.

This clonotype was picked up a small number of times. The CDR3 ends on some other residue instead of the conserved phenylalanine or tryptophan, so this is likely a read error. This chain joins TRBV3-1 and TRBJ1-5; TRBD1 is a possible D gene (6 bases). CDR3 size: 15 residues. Deletions cut 1 base from V and 0 bases from J, with 7 bases between. Germline V gene lookup returns CDR1 LGHDT and CDR2 YNNKEL (reference sequence). CDR3 residues: CASSQGTDSNQPQHL. The CDR3, as DNA: TGTGCCAGCAGCCAAGGGACAGATAGCAATCAGCCCCAGCATCTT.

This clonotype was seen at least ten times. The gene calls are TRBV6-5 and TRBJ1-2; the match to TRBD1 covers 7 bases. V shed 4 bases, J shed 5 bases, and the junction held 10 bases outside the gene matches. The germline CDR1 and CDR2 sequences are MNHEY and SVGAGI. This CDR3 is 15 amino acids long. The CDR3 DNA sequence: TGTGCCAGCAGTTCGATCAGGGGGGACTTTTATGGCTACACCTTC. It translates to CASSSIRGDFYGYTF.